The 20 T cell receptor beta chains given below trace back to one sample, sequenced in a study of OX40 agonist ivuxolimab in advanced cancers. The library was prepared using the immunoSEQ multiplex PCR assay. The table was pulled from immuneACCESS by TCRdb, which kept in-frame rearrangements only. Such tables lose some clones; where checked, under half of the loss comes from unresolved V genes, and the rest has no known cause. The sample data list tens of thousands of clones, and 84% of these were observed just once. In total, the top ten clones hold 2% to 3% of the sample. The sample here was CD4+ or CD8+ T cells sorted from blood, taken in a trial of the OX40 agonist ivuxolimab. Source of these receptors: an adult with an advanced solid tumor such as melanoma, head and neck, liver or kidney cancer.

This chain links TRBV7-2 with TRBJ2-5; D is unresolved. CDR1 is SGHTA and CDR2 is FQGNSA in the germline V gene. Trimming pared 0 bases from V and 5 bases from J, leaving 7 bases between. The CDR3 sequence is 13 residues long. CDR3 sequence: CASSLAFLETQYF. In DNA, the CDR3 is TGTGCCAGCAGCTTAGCGTTCCTCGAGACCCAGTACTTC.

A single count supports this clone. The V and J genes are TRBV11-3 and TRBJ1-5; possibly TRBD1 for D (5 bases). The CDR3 spans 15 residues. Germline V gene sequence: CDR1 SGHNT, CDR2 YENEEA. V was clipped by 5 bases and J by 6 bases, with 17 bases between them. The DNA of the CDR3 is TGTGCCAGCAGCCGAAACAGGCTTTGGAGTCAGCCCCAGCATTTT. This codes for CASSRNRLWSQPQHF.

V gene TRBV18 combines with J gene TRBJ2-6, with D uncertain. Looked up from germline, CDR1 is KGHSH and CDR2 is LQKENI. The CDR3 extends over 17 amino acids. The V end lost 3 bases, the J end lost 2 bases, and 14 bases lay between the germline ends. In nucleotides, the CDR3 is TGTGCCAGCTCACCTCCGAATTCTGCCACTGGGGCCAACGTCCTGACTTTC. It is translated as CASSPPNSATGANVLTF.

The chain recombines TRBV5-1 with TRBJ1-5; TRBD1 aligns across 10 bases. Trimming took 4 bases from V and 4 from J; bases not matched to a gene: 8. There are 16 residues in the CDR3. Per the germline V gene, CDR1 is SGHRS and CDR2 is YFSETQ. CDR3 coding DNA: TGCGCCAGCAGCCTAACACCGGACAGGGGGAATCAGCCCCAGCATTTT. It yields the protein CASSLTPDRGNQPQHF.

This clone was observed a single time. This chain joins TRBV7-3 and TRBJ2-3; TRBD2 agrees at 7 bases. This CDR3 contains 16 residues. The trim removed 5 bases at V and 0 bases at J, leaving 8 bases unmatched. The germline gives CDR1 SGHTA, CDR2 FQGTGA. The CDR3 bases are TGTGCCAGCAGCCGAAGACTAGCTCCTAGCACAGATACGCAGTATTTT. Residues: CASSRRLAPSTDTQYF.

This chain joins TRBV10-3 and TRBJ1-6; 7 bases fit TRBD1. The ends lost 0 bases at V and 9 bases at J; junction bases unmatched: 5. Germline V CDR1 and CDR2: ENHRY, SYGVKD. The CDR3 is 15 residues long. CDR3 sequence (DNA): TGTGCCATCAGTGAGTCGACAGGGCTGGGTTCACCCCTCCACTTT. Its translation: CAISESTGLGSPLHF.

V usage is TRBV18 and J usage is TRBJ2-3; D uncertain. CDR1 and CDR2 from the germline V gene are KGHSH and LQKENI. The CDR3 totals 15 residues. The V end lost 0 bases, the J end lost 2 bases, and 9 bases lay between the germline ends. In DNA form, the CDR3 reads TGTGCCAGCTCACCACCGTGGGGAAACACAGATACGCAGTATTTT. Translated: CASSPPWGNTDTQYF.

The rearrangement links TRBV10-2 to TRBJ2-5; D gene ambiguous. V was shortened by 8 bases and J by 2 bases, with 15 bases between the two germline ends. This CDR3 is built from 14 residues. Germline assignment: CDR1 WSHSY and CDR2 SAAADI. The chain's CDR3 is CASEESAAQETQYF. CDR3 sequence (DNA): TGCGCCAGCGAGGAGTCGGCGGCTCAAGAGACCCAGTACTTC.

The gene calls are TRBV5-4 and TRBJ2-7; D might be TRBD2 (6 bases). The ends were cut back, 4 bases at V and 6 bases at J, with 17 bases in the middle. CDR1 is SGHNT, CDR2 YYREEE, per germline (reference sequence). CDR3 length: 14 amino acids. This chain's CDR3 is CASSARDSRREQYF. The CDR3 bases are TGTGCCAGCAGCGCCCGGGACTCCCGACGCGAGCAGTACTTC.

The rearrangement uses TRBV5-5 and TRBJ2-5; the match to TRBD2 covers 8 bases. V shed 4 bases and J 5 bases; nucleotides not matched to a gene: 13. This CDR3 comprises 16 residues. Germline V gives CDR1 SGHKS, CDR2 YYEKEE (reference sequence). The CDR3 bases are TGTGCCAGCAGCCTTTTTTCGGGAGGGCCGGGTGAGACCCAGTACTTC. Residues: CASSLFSGGPGETQYF.

The chain couples TRBV5-1 to TRBJ2-1, with 10 nucleotides matching TRBD1. With 4 bases clipped from V and 9 bases from J, the junction kept 4 bases outside the gene matches. CDR1 and CDR2 (germline): SGHRS, YFSETQ. The length of the CDR3 is 13 residues. The CDR3 spells CASSLDRGGEQFF. DNA of the CDR3: TGCGCCAGCAGCCTGGACAGGGGGGGTGAGCAGTTCTTC.

This rearrangement joins TRBV6-5 to TRBJ1-4; weak D call: TRBD1 (5 bases). V lost 2 bases and J lost 13, with 14 bases in between. This CDR3 has 13 amino acids. CDR1 is MNHEY and CDR2 is SVGAGI in the germline V gene. The CDR3 bases are TGTGCCAGCAGTTACCCACCCGGACAATTACTGTTTTTT. This sequence encodes CASSYPPGQLLFF.

The chain is built from TRBV7-3 and TRBJ2-3; D is perhaps TRBD1 (6 bases). The V end lost 2 bases, the J end lost 2 bases, and 11 bases lay between the germline ends. The germline V gene has CDR1 SGHTA and CDR2 FQGTGA. CDR3 length: 15 residues. The CDR3 spells CASSLYGTITDTQYF. CDR3 in DNA: TGTGCCAGCAGCTTATACGGGACAATCACAGATACGCAGTATTTT.

The chain carries TRBV28 and TRBJ1-6, with TRBD1 matching 7 bases. The CDR3 spans 18 residues. Trimming took 4 bases from V and 7 from J; bases not matched to a gene: 16. Germline lookup yields CDR1 MDHEN and CDR2 SYDVKM. CDR3 in amino acids: CASSYHSTGPSPNSPLHF. DNA of the CDR3: TGTGCCAGCAGTTATCACTCGACAGGGCCCTCACCAAATTCACCCCTCCACTTT.

This clone was counted a single time. Written as DNA, the CDR3 is TGTGCCAGCAGCCCGTCCGGGACAGGTTACTCCTACGAGCAGTACTTC. Amino acids: CASSPSGTGYSYEQYF. The genes are TRBV14 and TRBJ2-7; 8 bases map to TRBD1. Germline values: CDR1 SGHDN, CDR2 FVKESK. This CDR3 comprises 16 residues. The V and J ends lost 4 bases and 0 bases, in that order; junction bases with no gene match: 8.

This rearrangement joins TRBV5-1 to TRBJ2-1, with TRBD2 matching over 12 bases. The germline V gene has CDR1 SGHRS and CDR2 YFSETQ. The CDR3 extends over 16 amino acids. After removal of 0 bases from V and 7 bases from J, the junction contained 5 bases not matched to a gene. The CDR3 here is CASSLASGGALNEQFF. The CDR3 DNA reads as TGCGCCAGCAGCTTGGCTAGCGGGGGGGCCCTTAATGAGCAGTTCTTC.

The V gene is TRBV29-1, the J gene TRBJ2-1; D gene ambiguous. The CDR3 totals 15 residues. Germline CDR1 reads SQVTM; CDR2 reads ANQGSEA. The V end lost 3 bases, the J end lost 0 bases, and 12 bases lay between the germline ends. The CDR3 spells CSVDEGRSSYNEQFF. The CDR3, as DNA: TGCAGCGTTGATGAAGGGCGGAGCTCCTACAATGAGCAGTTCTTC.

The chain couples TRBV7-9 to TRBJ2-5; the D gene is possibly TRBD2 (5 bases). V was cut by 0 bases and J by 5 bases, with 7 bases left in between. The CDR3 loop spans 13 amino acids. Germline V CDR1 and CDR2: SEHNR, FQNEAQ (reference sequence). The CDR3 is CASSLAGSETQYF. The CDR3 DNA follows: TGTGCCAGCAGCTTAGCTGGGAGCGAGACCCAGTACTTC.

V and J are TRBV7-2 and TRBJ1-2; 7 positions agree with TRBD1. V lost 2 bases, J lost 7 bases, and 7 bases stayed unmatched. CDR1 SGHTA and CDR2 FQGNSA come from the germline V gene. The CDR3 is made up of 14 amino acids. The DNA of the CDR3 is TGTGCCAGCAGCTTAAGGCAGGGGGTCGCTGGCTACACCTTC. This encodes CASSLRQGVAGYTF.

The J gene is TRBJ2-7, the V gene TRBV11-3, with D perhaps matching TRBD2 (5 bases). The CDR3 has 17 amino acids. The germline gives CDR1 SGHNT, CDR2 YENEEA. V shed 1 base and J shed 3 bases, with 19 bases lying between them. The CDR3 region has the DNA TGTGCCAGCAGCTTAGGAATAGCGAACCTAAGAGGCTACGAGCAGTACTTC. This encodes CASSLGIANLRGYEQYF.